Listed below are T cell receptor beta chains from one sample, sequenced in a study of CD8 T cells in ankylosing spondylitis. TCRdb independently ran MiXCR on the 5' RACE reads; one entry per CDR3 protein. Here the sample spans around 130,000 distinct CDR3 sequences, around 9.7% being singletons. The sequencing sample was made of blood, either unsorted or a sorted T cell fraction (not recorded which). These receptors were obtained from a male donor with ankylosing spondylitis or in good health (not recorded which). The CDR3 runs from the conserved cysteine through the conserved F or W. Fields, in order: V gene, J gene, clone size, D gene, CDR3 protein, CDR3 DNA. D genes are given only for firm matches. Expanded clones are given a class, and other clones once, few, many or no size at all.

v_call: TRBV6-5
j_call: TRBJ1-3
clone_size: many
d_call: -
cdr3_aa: CASSYSWVSGNTIYF
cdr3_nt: TGTGCCAGCAGTTACTCCTGGGTGAGCGGAAACACCATATATTTT

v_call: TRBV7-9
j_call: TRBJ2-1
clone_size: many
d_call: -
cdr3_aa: CASSPGGFYNEQFF
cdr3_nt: TGTGCCAGCAGCCCTGGGGGATTCTACAATGAGCAGTTCTTC

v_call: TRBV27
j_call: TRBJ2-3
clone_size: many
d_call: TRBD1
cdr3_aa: CASSWTGGDGTQYF
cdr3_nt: TGTGCCAGCAGTTGGACAGGAGGAGACGGTACGCAGTATTTT

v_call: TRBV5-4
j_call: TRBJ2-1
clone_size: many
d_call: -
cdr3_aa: CASSLASGADNEQFF
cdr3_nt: TGTGCCAGCAGCTTGGCTTCCGGAGCCGACAATGAGCAGTTCTTC

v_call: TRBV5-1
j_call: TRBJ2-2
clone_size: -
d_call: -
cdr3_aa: CASSPQQGGPGELFF
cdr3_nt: TGCGCCAGCAGCCCGCAGCAGGGTGGGCCCGGGGAGCTGTTTTTT

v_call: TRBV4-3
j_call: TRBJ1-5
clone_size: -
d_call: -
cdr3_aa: CASRTDKFSNQPQHF
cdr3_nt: TGCGCCAGCAGGACCGACAAGTTTAGCAATCAGCCCCAGCATTTT

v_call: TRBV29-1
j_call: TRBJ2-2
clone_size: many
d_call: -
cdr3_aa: CSVPKHPNTGELFF
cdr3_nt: TGCAGCGTTCCTAAGCACCCGAACACCGGGGAGCTGTTTTTT

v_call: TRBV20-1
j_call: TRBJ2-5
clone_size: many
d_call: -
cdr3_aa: CSATGAEAGQETQYF
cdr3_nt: TGCAGTGCGACAGGAGCGGAAGCGGGCCAAGAGACCCAGTACTTC

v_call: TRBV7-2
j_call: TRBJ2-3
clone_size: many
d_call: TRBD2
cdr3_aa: CASSVPSGSVDTQYF
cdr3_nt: TGTGCCAGCAGCGTCCCTAGCGGGAGCGTCGATACGCAGTATTTT

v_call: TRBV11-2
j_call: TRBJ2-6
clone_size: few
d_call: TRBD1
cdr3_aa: CASSLDGTGFGGANVLTF
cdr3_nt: TGTGCCAGCAGCTTAGACGGGACAGGGTTTGGTGGGGCCAACGTCCTGACTTTC

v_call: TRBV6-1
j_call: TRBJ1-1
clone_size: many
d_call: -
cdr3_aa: CASRTTVNTEAFF
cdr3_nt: TGTGCCAGCAGAACCACAGTGAACACTGAAGCTTTCTTT

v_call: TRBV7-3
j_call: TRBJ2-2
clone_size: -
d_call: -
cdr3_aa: CASSNSMMFGGELFF
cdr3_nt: TGTGCCAGCAGCAACTCGATGATGTTCGGCGGGGAGCTGTTTTTT

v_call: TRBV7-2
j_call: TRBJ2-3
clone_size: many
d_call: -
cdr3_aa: CASSLGVGGADTQYF
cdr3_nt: TGTGCCAGCAGCTTAGGCGTAGGGGGAGCAGATACGCAGTATTTT

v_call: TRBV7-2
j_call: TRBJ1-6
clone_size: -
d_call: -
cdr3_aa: CASSLAQGNSPLHF
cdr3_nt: TGTGCCAGCAGCTTAGCGCAGGGCAATTCACCCCTCCACTTT

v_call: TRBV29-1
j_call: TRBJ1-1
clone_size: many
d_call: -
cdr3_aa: CSSWTVNTEAFF
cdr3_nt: TGCAGCTCATGGACAGTGAACACTGAAGCTTTCTTT

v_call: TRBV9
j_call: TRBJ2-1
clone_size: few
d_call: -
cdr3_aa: CASSVFGTGGHEDNEQFF
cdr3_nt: TGTGCCAGCAGCGTATTCGGGACGGGGGGACACGAAGACAATGAGCAGTTCTTC

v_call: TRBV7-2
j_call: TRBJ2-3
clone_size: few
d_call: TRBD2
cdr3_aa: CASSPSGSRDTQYF
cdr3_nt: TGTGCCAGCAGCCCTAGCGGGAGTCGGGATACGCAGTATTTT

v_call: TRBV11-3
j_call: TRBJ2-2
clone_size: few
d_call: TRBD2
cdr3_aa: CASSLGLAGVPGELFF
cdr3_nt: TGTGCCAGCAGCTTGGGACTAGCGGGAGTCCCCGGGGAGCTGTTTTTT

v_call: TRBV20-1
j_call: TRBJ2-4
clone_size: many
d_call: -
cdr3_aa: CSAAPRVWGKNIQYF
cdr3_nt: TGCAGTGCCGCCCCGAGGGTTTGGGGCAAAAACATTCAGTACTTC

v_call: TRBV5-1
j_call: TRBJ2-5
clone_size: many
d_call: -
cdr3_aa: CASSPGLISNEETQYF
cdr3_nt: TGCGCCAGCAGCCCGGGACTCATCAGTAACGAAGAGACCCAGTACTTC